The 15 T cell receptor beta chains below were found in one sample sequenced in a study of T-cell reconstitution after alpha-beta-depleted transplantation in children. Unique molecular identifiers featured in how the TCRbeta library was prepared. One entry per CDR3 protein, called by TCRdb with MiXCR from the PCR reads. The repertoire holds 300,000 to 350,000 distinct CDR3 sequences, with around 16% as singletons. Source: PBMCs, mostly from graft donor cells, taken 360 days after TCRalphabeta/CD19-depleted stem cell transplant. These receptors were collected from a male patient aged 2 to 9 who had a stem cell transplant for acute lymphoblastic leukemia, so the T cells may come from the graft donor.

J is TRBJ2-5 and V is TRBV7-6, with a tentative D call TRBD2 (5 bases). V lost 9 bases and J 5 bases, leaving 22 bases between the germline ends. The CDR3 has 15 amino acids. Germline values: CDR1 SGHVS, CDR2 FNYEAQ. CDR3 sequence (DNA): TGTGCCAGTAGCCGAGGGCGCCTGAGCCCCGAGACCCAGTACTTC. Its protein is CASSRGRLSPETQYF.

This clonotype was seen only a few times. This rearrangement joins TRBV20-1 to TRBJ2-3; D tentatively fits TRBD1 or TRBD2 (5 bases each). Germline CDR1 is DFQATT and CDR2 is SNEGSKA (reference sequence). This CDR3 is built from 15 residues. V gave up 6 bases and J gave up 2 bases, with 18 bases separating them. CDR3 loop: CSATRAWGPTDTQYF. The CDR3, as DNA: TGCAGTGCAACCAGGGCTTGGGGACCCACAGATACGCAGTATTTT.

The table lists this clonotype with a few counts. This chain uses TRBV29-1 with TRBJ2-1; TRBD2 might be the D (6 bases). Germline lookup yields CDR1 SQVTM and CDR2 ANQGSEA. Trimming left V 1 base short and J 3 bases short, with 13 bases between. This CDR3 is 15 amino acids long. The CDR3 DNA reads as TGCAGCGTTGAAGGAACGGGAGAAATCTACAATGAGCAGTTCTTC. Its protein is CSVEGTGEIYNEQFF.

The chain joins TRBV10-3 to TRBJ2-7, with D possibly called TRBD1 or TRBD2 (5 bases each). Trimming took off 8 bases at V and 4 bases at J, with 18 bases between the two ends. In germline, CDR1 is ENHRY, CDR2 SYGVKD. The CDR3 sequence is 14 residues long. This chain's CDR3 is CAIGPGRVPYEQYF. The CDR3, as DNA: TGTGCCATCGGCCCGGGACGGGTCCCATACGAGCAGTACTTC.

The V gene is TRBV10-3, the J gene TRBJ2-2, with D tentatively TRBD2 (5 bases). The germline V gene encodes CDR1 ENHRY and CDR2 SYGVKD. This CDR3 has 13 residues. V lost 5 bases and J lost 8, with 12 bases in between. The CDR3 sequence is CAISRTPGGELFF. The DNA of the CDR3 is TGTGCCATCAGTCGGACTCCGGGAGGGGAGCTGTTTTTT.

The chain recombines TRBV12-3 or TRBV12-4 with TRBJ2-2; maybe TRBD1 (5 bases). There are 13 residues in the CDR3. With 8 bases removed from V and 9 bases from J, the gap between germline ends came to 16 bases. Here the CDR3 reads CASGHGSPRELFF. The CDR3 region has the DNA TGTGCCAGCGGACACGGGTCCCCCCGGGAGCTGTTTTTT.

This clonotype has just a few counts. V is TRBV7-9 and J is TRBJ2-7; 9 nucleotides align to TRBD1. This CDR3 is built from 15 residues. The ends lost 5 bases at V and 6 bases at J; junction bases unmatched: 11. From germline, CDR1 is SEHNR and CDR2 FQNEAQ (reference sequence). The CDR3, as DNA: TGTGCCAGCAGCCCTCCTCCGGGACAGGGCTCCGAGCAGTACTTC. Protein: CASSPPPGQGSEQYF.

There are a few counts of this clonotype. The genes are TRBV28 and TRBJ2-2; TRBD2 matches 8 bases. V lost 4 bases, J lost 5 bases, and 6 bases stayed unmatched. Germline CDR1 MDHEN, CDR2 SYDVKM. This CDR3 has 15 amino acids. CDR3 DNA sequence: TGTGCCAGCAGTTCAGTCGGGACTAGGACCGGGGAGCTGTTTTTT. Translating gives CASSSVGTRTGELFF.

The chain has TRBV27 and TRBJ2-1; no firm D call. The CDR3 contains 15 residues. The ends were cut back, 2 bases at V and 6 bases at J, with 14 bases in the middle. Looked up from germline, CDR1 is MNHEY and CDR2 is SMNVEV (reference sequence). CDR3 amino acids: CASSLDEASRNEQFF. CDR3 in DNA: TGTGCCAGCAGTTTAGACGAAGCGTCTCGCAATGAGCAGTTCTTC.

A remark on this clonotype: A much larger clone differs from this one at a single base, so this may be a read error. Likely a read error: the CDR3 ends without its conserved phenylalanine or tryptophan. The chain uses TRBV11-1 and TRBJ2-2; TRBD2 matches 12 bases. The CDR3 runs 17 residues. With V trimmed by 3 bases and J by 4 bases, 6 bases remained unmatched. Germline V gene data show CDR1 as SGHAT and CDR2 as FQDESV (reference sequence). The CDR3 region has the DNA TGTGCCAGCAGCTTCCCTAGCGGGAGGGCCGCCACCGGGGAGCTGTTTGTT. Translating it yields CASSFPSGRAATGELFV.

This clonotype was detected only a few times. This chain connects TRBV20-1 to TRBJ2-6; D gene unclear. Germline V gene data show CDR1 as DFQATT and CDR2 as SNEGSKA (reference sequence). Trimming removed 3 bases from V and 0 bases from J, with 9 bases in between. This CDR3 spans 15 amino acids. CDR3 sequence (DNA): TGCAGTGCTAGTATTTTGGGCTCTGGGGCCAACGTCCTGACTTTC. This codes for CSASILGSGANVLTF.

The table lists this clonotype with a few counts. V usage is TRBV2 and J usage is TRBJ2-5, with D perhaps TRBD2 (7 bases). V lost 6 bases, J lost 4 bases, and 15 bases lay in between. The CDR3 consists of 14 residues. Germline lookup yields CDR1 SNHLY and CDR2 FYNNEI. CDR3 sequence: CASSGGGGLETQYF. The CDR3 bases are TGTGCCAGCAGCGGAGGGGGAGGGCTAGAGACCCAGTACTTC.

This clonotype was picked up a small number of times. This chain joins TRBV6-5 and TRBJ2-1; weak D call: TRBD1 (5 bases). CDR3 length equals 18 residues. The germline V and J ends were trimmed by 2 bases and 3 bases, with 20 bases remaining between them. CDR1 MNHEY and CDR2 SVGAGI come from the germline V gene. The DNA of the CDR3 is TGTGCCAGCAGTTACGGGCAGGGCGCTACATTCCTCTACAATGAGCAGTTCTTC. Translation gives CASSYGQGATFLYNEQFF.

In this sample, this clonotype turned up a few times. The V call is TRBV9, the J call TRBJ2-1, with 9 bases aligning to TRBD2. V was clipped by 3 bases and J by 3 bases; unmatched bases: 4. Germline V CDR1 and CDR2: SGDLS, YYNGEE. The CDR3 extends over 15 amino acids. CDR3 sequence reads: CASSETSGNYNEQFF. CDR3 DNA sequence: TGTGCCAGCAGCGAGACTAGCGGAAACTACAATGAGCAGTTCTTC.

The chain recombines TRBV12-3 or TRBV12-4 with TRBJ2-1; D uncertain. Deletions cut 0 bases from V and 9 bases from J, with 15 bases between. The CDR3 extends over 15 amino acids. Here the CDR3 DNA reads TGTGCCAGCAGTTTAGCGCGGTACGGGTCGGCTGAGCAGTTCTTC. It encodes CASSLARYGSAEQFF.